Below, 8 T cell receptor beta chains from the same sample are listed, as sequenced in a study of blood T cell repertoires in COVID-19. Libraries were prepared by immunoSEQ multiplex PCR; TCRdb keeps only in-frame clonotypes and omits some of them. The sample includes 150,000 to 200,000 clones, 70% to 85% of them seen just once. Source material: peripheral blood. All receptors come from a woman over 75 with acute or convalescent COVID-19.

The chain joins TRBV5-1 to TRBJ2-3; D possibly corresponds to TRBD2 (6 bases). CDR1 is SGHRS and CDR2 is YFSETQ in the germline V gene. CDR3 length: 16 amino acids. V was shortened by 0 bases and J by 6 bases, with 17 bases between the two germline ends. The CDR3 DNA sequence: TGCGCCAGCAGCTTGGAGACCGGGAGACCCCGGGATACGCAGTATTTT. Its protein product is CASSLETGRPRDTQYF.

This clone came up once. V usage is TRBV28 and J usage is TRBJ2-7, with D possibly TRBD1 on 5 matching bases. Trimming removed 2 bases at V and 0 bases at J, with 8 bases between. The CDR3 runs to 14 residues. The germline CDR1 and CDR2 sequences are MDHEN and SYDVKM. As DNA, the CDR3 is TGTGCCAGCAGTTTAAGACAGAGCTCCTACGAGCAGTACTTC. It encodes CASSLRQSSYEQYF.

The chain couples TRBV7-9 to TRBJ2-3, with a weak D call TRBD2 (6 bases). Germline-derived CDR1 and CDR2 are SEHNR and FQNEAQ (reference sequence). The V gene lost 3 bases and the J gene lost 2 bases, with 15 bases spanning the gap. This CDR3 is built from 16 residues. This chain's CDR3 is CASSFLASRTTDTQYF. CDR3 nucleotides: TGTGCCAGCAGCTTTCTAGCGAGCCGTACCACAGATACGCAGTATTTT.

The chain employs TRBV30 and TRBJ2-3, with 8 nucleotides matching TRBD2. From germline, CDR1 is GTSNPN and CDR2 SVGIG (reference sequence). This CDR3 is built from 13 residues. J lost 5 bases, V lost 5 bases, and 6 bases had no gene match. The CDR3 loop reads CAWGAGGVDTQYF. CDR3 DNA: TGTGCCTGGGGTGCGGGAGGAGTAGATACGCAGTATTTT.

V is TRBV9 and J is TRBJ2-3; 9 bases match TRBD2. This CDR3 contains 17 residues. Germline V gene sequence: CDR1 SGDLS, CDR2 YYNGEE. V lost 3 bases, J lost 0 bases, and 8 bases stayed unmatched. As DNA, the CDR3 is TGTGCCAGCAGCGAACTGAGCGGGAGGTCTAGCACAGATACGCAGTATTTT. It yields the protein CASSELSGRSSTDTQYF.

This clone has only one observation. The V gene is TRBV27, the J gene TRBJ2-1; 10 positions match TRBD1. The germline V gene encodes CDR1 MNHEY and CDR2 SMNVEV (reference sequence). J lost 9 bases, V lost 6 bases, and 8 bases had no gene match. The CDR3 covers 14 residues. The CDR3, as DNA: TGTGCCAGCAGCCTTTCCGGGACAGGGGTTGAGCAGTTCTTC. This encodes CASSLSGTGVEQFF.

This clone occurred a few times. This chain connects TRBV6-5 to TRBJ2-7, with TRBD1 matching over 7 bases. The CDR3 consists of 13 residues. After removal of 8 bases from V and 2 bases from J, the junction contained 6 bases not matched to a gene. Germline V lookup: CDR1 MNHEY, CDR2 SVGAGI. The CDR3: CASAPGQTYEQYF. The CDR3 nucleotides are TGTGCCAGCGCACCGGGACAGACCTACGAGCAGTACTTC.

The V gene is TRBV5-1, the J gene TRBJ1-5; 8 positions match TRBD1. After removal of 4 bases from V and 2 bases from J, the junction contained 2 bases not matched to a gene. The CDR3 sequence is 14 residues long. Germline V gene lookup returns CDR1 SGHRS and CDR2 YFSETQ. The CDR3 loop is CASSTTGGNQPQHF. CDR3 bases: TGCGCCAGCAGCACGACAGGGGGCAATCAGCCCCAGCATTTT.